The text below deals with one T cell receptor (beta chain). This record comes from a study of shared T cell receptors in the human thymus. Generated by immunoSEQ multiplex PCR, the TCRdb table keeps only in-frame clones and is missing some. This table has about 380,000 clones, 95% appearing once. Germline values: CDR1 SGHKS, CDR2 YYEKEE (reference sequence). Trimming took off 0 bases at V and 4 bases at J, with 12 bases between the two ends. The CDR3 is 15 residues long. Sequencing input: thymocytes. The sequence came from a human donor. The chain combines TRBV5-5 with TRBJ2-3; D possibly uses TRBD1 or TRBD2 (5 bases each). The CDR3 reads CASSLEGRGPDTQYF. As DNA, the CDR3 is TGTGCCAGCAGCTTGGAGGGGAGAGGACCAGATACGCAGTATTTT.